A single sample is the source of the 13 T cell receptor beta chains below, sequenced in a study of PD-1 blockade in classical Hodgkin lymphoma (dated by TCRdb to 2018 to 2021). The library was generated by the immunoSEQ multiplex PCR assay. TCRdb's version of the immuneACCESS table is confined to in-frame rearrangements and falls short of the full clone set. An unresolved V gene accounts for under half of the shortfall where checked; the remainder is of unknown origin. The sample has almost 95,000 clones on record, under 85% of them singletons. Around 15% of the sample comes from the top ten. The time point label on this specimen signifies: cycle 4 day 1 (C4D1), after less than 7 weeks of nivolumab. Every trial patient had relapsed following autologous stem cell transplantation, and prior brentuximab vedotin exposure was what differed among cohorts A, B and C. The sample consisted of peripheral blood mononuclear cells (PBMCs), taken before the fourth cycle of nivolumab. These receptor sequences come from a human donor with classical Hodgkin lymphoma.

This sequence joins TRBV27 and TRBJ2-7; perhaps D is TRBD1 or TRBD2 (6 bases each). This CDR3 has 15 amino acids. The V end was cut by 3 bases, the J end by 6 bases, with 18 bases between. Germline V gene data show CDR1 as MNHEY and CDR2 as SMNVEV (reference sequence). The CDR3 region has the DNA TGTGCCAGCAGTTTTAGGGGGGTAGGGTCTCGCGAGCAGTACTTC. Translated, it gives CASSFRGVGSREQYF.

The chain employs TRBV10-3 and TRBJ2-7; D not certain. The V gene's germline CDR1 is ENHRY and CDR2 SYGVKD. CDR3 length equals 13 residues. The V gene lost 3 bases and the J gene lost 3 bases, with 9 bases spanning the gap. CDR3 bases: TGTGCCATCAGTGACTCGACCGTCTACGAGCAGTACTTC. Amino acid sequence: CAISDSTVYEQYF.

The chain recombines TRBV10-3 with TRBJ2-3, with D unresolved. Germline V CDR1 and CDR2: ENHRY, SYGVKD. V gave up 0 bases and J gave up 7 bases, with 8 bases separating them. This CDR3 has 13 amino acids. For the CDR3, the DNA is TGTGCCATCAGTGAGTCAACTACCTATACGCAGTATTTT. Its protein is CAISESTTYTQYF.

Ten or more counts support this clone. V is TRBV2 and J is TRBJ1-2; D not certain. Trimming cost V 1 base and J 7 bases, with 13 bases left between them. Germline assignment: CDR1 SNHLY and CDR2 FYNNEI. The length of the CDR3 is 14 residues. The CDR3 loop is CASSEGPPPGGYTF. DNA of the CDR3: TGTGCCAGCAGTGAAGGGCCCCCGCCCGGTGGCTACACCTTC.

The chain employs TRBV10-3 and TRBJ2-2; TRBD2 might be the D (5 bases). Trimming took 2 bases from V and 0 from J, leaving 13 bases between them. The CDR3 has 17 amino acids. Germline CDR1 is ENHRY and CDR2 is SYGVKD. CDR3 nucleotides: TGTGCCATCAGTGAGCACGGCGGGTCCCCGAACACCGGGGAGCTGTTTTTT. Encoded protein: CAISEHGGSPNTGELFF.

The gene calls are TRBV7-9 and TRBJ2-2; D call uncertain. The CDR3 loop spans 14 amino acids. V lost 1 base, J lost 2 bases, and 5 bases lay in between. Germline-derived CDR1 and CDR2 are SEHNR and FQNEAQ (reference sequence). The CDR3 DNA follows: TGTGCCAGCAGCTTAGATATAAACACCGGGGAGCTGTTTTTT. Amino acid sequence: CASSLDINTGELFF.

This CDR3 is CASSQHTGELFF. CDR3 nucleotides: TGTGCCAGCAGCCAGCACACCGGGGAGCTGTTTTTT. V and J are TRBV7-3 and TRBJ2-2; no clear D. V shed 5 bases and J shed 3 bases, with 4 bases lying between them. CDR1 is SGHTA, CDR2 FQGTGA, per germline. The CDR3 runs to 12 residues.

The chain's CDR3 is CASSAGGDTQYF. As DNA, the CDR3 is TGCGCCAGCAGCGCAGGGGGAGATACGCAGTATTTT. The chain combines TRBV5-1 with TRBJ2-3, with TRBD1 matching 7 bases. This CDR3 contains 12 residues. Per the germline V gene, CDR1 is SGHRS and CDR2 is YFSETQ. The V gene end was trimmed by 4 bases and the J gene end by 5 bases; junction bases not matched to a gene: 1.

J is TRBJ1-1 and V is TRBV2; no clear D gene. CDR1 and CDR2 (germline): SNHLY, FYNNEI. V shed 8 bases and J shed 8 bases, with 9 bases lying between them. There are 10 residues in the CDR3. CDR3: CASVTAEAFF. The DNA for the CDR3 is TGTGCCAGCGTGACGGCCGAAGCTTTCTTT.

This chain joins TRBV19 and TRBJ2-4; tentatively, D is TRBD2 (6 bases). The CDR3 is made up of 11 amino acids. Trimming left V 7 bases short and J 15 bases short, with 16 bases between. Germline values: CDR1 LNHDA, CDR2 SQIVND (reference sequence). CDR3 protein: CASTGRGGVYF. CDR3 in DNA: TGTGCCAGTACCGGGAGAGGTGGCGTGTACTTC. Looking up the rest from reference TRBV19 and TRBJ2-4 gives the full variable domain: DGGITQSPKYLFRKEGQNVTLSCEQNLNHDAMYWYRQDPGQGLRLIYYSQIVNDFQKGDIAEGYSVSREKKESFPLTVTSAQKNPTAFYLCASTGRGGVYFGAGTRLSVL.

This clone was counted a single time. CDR3 nucleotide sequence: TGTGCCAGCAGCCCCACCGTGGGGCTAGCCTTCTTC. It yields the protein CASSPTVGLAFF. The V call is TRBV7-2, the J call TRBJ2-1; D may correspond to TRBD1 or TRBD2 (5 bases each). The CDR3 totals 12 residues. The V gene's germline CDR1 is SGHTA and CDR2 FQGNSA. V was trimmed by 5 bases and J by 16 bases, leaving 18 bases between them.

V is TRBV6-4 and J is TRBJ2-3, with D perhaps matching TRBD1 or TRBD2 (5 bases each). The CDR3 runs 16 residues. V lost 7 bases and J lost 1, with 18 bases in between. Germline V gene lookup returns CDR1 MRHNA and CDR2 SNTAGT. Here the CDR3 DNA reads TGTGCCAGCATCTTCCGGGACCCCCCCGGCACAGATACGCAGTATTTT. Protein sequence: CASIFRDPPGTDTQYF.

A note on this clone: This CDR3 is also generated by other DNA sequences in the sample. This chain uses TRBV29-1 with TRBJ1-2; D remains unclear. CDR1 is SQVTM and CDR2 is ANQGSEA in the germline V gene. The V and J ends lost 3 bases and 11 bases respectively, with 16 bases between them. The CDR3 contains 12 residues. The chain's CDR3 is CSVEYGFRWYTF. CDR3 in DNA: TGCAGCGTTGAGTACGGGTTCAGATGGTACACCTTC.